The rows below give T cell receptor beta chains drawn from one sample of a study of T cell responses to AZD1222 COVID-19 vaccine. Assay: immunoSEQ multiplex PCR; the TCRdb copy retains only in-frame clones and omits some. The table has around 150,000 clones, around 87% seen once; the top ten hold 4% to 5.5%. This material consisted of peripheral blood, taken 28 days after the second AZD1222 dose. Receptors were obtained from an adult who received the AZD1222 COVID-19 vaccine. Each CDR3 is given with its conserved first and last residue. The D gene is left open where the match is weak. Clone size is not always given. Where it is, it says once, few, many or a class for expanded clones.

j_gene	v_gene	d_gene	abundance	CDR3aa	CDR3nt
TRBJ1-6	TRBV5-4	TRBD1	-	CASSPTGGPERSPLHF	TGTGCCAGCAGCCCGACAGGGGGTCCGGAAAGATCACCCCTCCACTTT
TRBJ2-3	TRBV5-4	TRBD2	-	CASSLKRGGAGVVTDTQYF	TGTGCCAGCAGCTTGAAAAGAGGGGGAGCGGGGGTTGTCACAGATACGCAGTATTTT
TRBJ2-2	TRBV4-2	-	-	CASSQGEMSTGELFF	TGTGCCAGCAGCCAAGGGGAGATGAGTACCGGGGAGCTGTTTTTT
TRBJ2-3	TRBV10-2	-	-	CASSWDSDTQYF	TGCGCCAGCAGTTGGGACTCAGATACGCAGTATTTT
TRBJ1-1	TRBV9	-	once	CASSVGLATEAFF	TGTGCCAGCAGCGTAGGTTTGGCCACTGAAGCTTTCTTT
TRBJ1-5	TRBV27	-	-	CASSSEAANQPQHF	TGTGCCAGCAGTTCTGAGGCCGCCAATCAGCCCCAGCATTTT
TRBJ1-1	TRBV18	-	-	CASSPPRTVYTEAFF	TGTGCCAGCTCACCACCTCGGACAGTTTACACTGAAGCTTTCTTT
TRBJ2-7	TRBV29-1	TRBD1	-	CSVGQGAGEQYF	TGCAGCGTTGGACAGGGGGCGGGGGAGCAGTACTTC
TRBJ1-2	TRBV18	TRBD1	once	CASSQDRVAYTF	TGTGCCAGCTCCCAGGACAGGGTGGCCTACACCTTC
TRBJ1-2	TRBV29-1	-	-	CSVEDRFYGYTF	TGCAGCGTTGAAGATCGGTTCTATGGCTACACCTTC
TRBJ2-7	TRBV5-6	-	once	CASSPVGAVYEQYF	TGTGCCAGCAGCCCGGTCGGGGCGGTCTACGAGCAGTACTTC
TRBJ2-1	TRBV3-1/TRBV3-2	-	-	CASSHLNGRASSFF	TGTGCCAGCAGCCACCTGAACGGTAGGGCTAGCTCGTTCTTC
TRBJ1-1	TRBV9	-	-	CASSPQTARNTEAFF	TGTGCCAGCAGCCCCCAGACAGCCAGGAACACTGAAGCTTTCTTT
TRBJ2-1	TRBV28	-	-	CAILDPDTYNEQFF	TGTGCCATCCTCGATCCGGACACTTACAATGAGCAGTTCTTC
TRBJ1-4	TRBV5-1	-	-	CASSDGTFNEKLFF	TGCGCCAGCAGCGATGGGACGTTTAATGAAAAACTGTTTTTT
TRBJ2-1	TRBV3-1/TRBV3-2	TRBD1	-	CASSRNRGQGNEQFF	TGTGCCAGCAGCCGGAACAGGGGGCAAGGCAATGAGCAGTTCTTC
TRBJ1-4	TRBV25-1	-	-	CASSSGGGPSTNEKLFF	TGTGCCAGCAGTTCTGGGGGGGGTCCGTCGACTAATGAAAAACTGTTTTTT
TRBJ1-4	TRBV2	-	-	CASSEYGADEKLFF	TGTGCCAGCAGTGAATATGGGGCAGATGAAAAACTGTTTTTT
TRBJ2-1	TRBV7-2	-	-	CASSGGGPNEQFF	TGTGCCAGCAGCGGCGGGGGCCCCAATGAGCAGTTCTTC
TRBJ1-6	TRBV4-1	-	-	CARVRQSLDSPLHF	TGCGCCAGGGTAAGACAGTCCTTGGATTCACCCCTCCACTTT
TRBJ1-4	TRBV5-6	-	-	CASSLDQGGGEKLFF	TGTGCCAGCAGCTTGGATCAAGGGGGAGGAGAAAAACTGTTTTTT
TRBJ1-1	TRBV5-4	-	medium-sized	CASRGGSQAEAFF	TGTGCCAGCAGGGGAGGGAGTCAGGCTGAAGCTTTCTTT
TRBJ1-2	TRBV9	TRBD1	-	CASSPPGGTGYGYTF	TGTGCCAGCAGCCCCCCAGGGGGTACGGGCTATGGCTACACCTTC
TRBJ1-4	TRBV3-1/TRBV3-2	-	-	CASSPRVGATNEKLFF	TGTGCCAGCAGCCCCAGGGTGGGCGCAACTAATGAAAAACTGTTTTTT
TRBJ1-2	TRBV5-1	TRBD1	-	CASSLATGVPYGYTF	TGCGCCAGCAGCTTAGCCACAGGGGTTCCCTATGGCTACACCTTC
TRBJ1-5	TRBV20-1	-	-	CSASENGYSNQPQHF	TGCAGTGCTAGTGAAAACGGATATAGCAATCAGCCCCAGCATTTT
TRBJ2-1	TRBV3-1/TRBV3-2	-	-	CASSQGGPLQFF	TGTGCCAGCAGCCAAGGAGGGCCTCTTCAGTTCTTC
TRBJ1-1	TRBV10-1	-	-	CASSESGSIAAFF	TGCGCCAGCAGTGAGTCGGGCAGCATCGCAGCTTTCTTT
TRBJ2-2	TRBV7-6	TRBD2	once	CASSSPGLAVNTGELFF	TGTGCCAGCAGCTCACCGGGACTAGCGGTAAACACCGGGGAGCTGTTTTTT
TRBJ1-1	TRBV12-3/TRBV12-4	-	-	CASSPPSSREAFF	TGTGCCAGCAGTCCCCCTTCTAGCAGAGAAGCTTTCTTT
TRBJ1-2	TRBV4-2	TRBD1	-	CASSQGTGQNGYTF	TGTGCCAGCAGCCAAGGGACAGGGCAGAATGGCTACACCTTC
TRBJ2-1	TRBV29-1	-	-	CSVGGGTTGLRSEQFF	TGCAGCGTTGGAGGGGGGACCACCGGGCTAAGGAGTGAGCAGTTCTTC
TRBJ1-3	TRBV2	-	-	CASMDPPRDTIYF	TGTGCCAGCATGGACCCCCCGAGGGACACCATATATTTT
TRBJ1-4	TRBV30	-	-	CAWGGNEKLFF	TGTGCCTGGGGGGGGAATGAAAAACTGTTTTTT
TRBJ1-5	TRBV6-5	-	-	CASTPLDSRQAQHF	TGTGCCAGCACCCCTTTGGACAGTCGTCAGGCCCAGCATTTT
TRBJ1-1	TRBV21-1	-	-	CATNKSGNTEAFF	TGTGCCACAAACAAATCCGGGAACACTGAAGCTTTCTTT
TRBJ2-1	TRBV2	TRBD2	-	CASSLAGYNEQFF	TGTGCCAGCAGTCTAGCGGGGTACAATGAGCAGTTCTTC
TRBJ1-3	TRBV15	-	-	CATSRDYRDSGNTIYF	TGTGCCACCAGCAGAGATTACAGGGATTCAGGAAACACCATATATTTT
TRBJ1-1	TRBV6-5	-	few	CASSYDQYTEAFF	TGTGCCAGCAGTTACGATCAATACACTGAAGCTTTCTTT
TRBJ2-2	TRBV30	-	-	CAWSRGWGRTGELFF	TGTGCCTGGAGCCGGGGGTGGGGGCGGACCGGGGAGCTGTTTTTT
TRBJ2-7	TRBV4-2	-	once	CASSHADSTYEQYF	TGTGCCAGCAGCCATGCGGACAGTACCTACGAGCAGTACTTC
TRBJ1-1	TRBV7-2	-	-	CASSLERFEAFF	TGTGCCAGCAGCTTAGAACGTTTTGAAGCTTTCTTT
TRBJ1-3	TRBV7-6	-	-	CASSSNPSENSGNTIYF	TGTGCCAGCAGCTCTAACCCCAGCGAGAACTCTGGAAACACCATATATTTT
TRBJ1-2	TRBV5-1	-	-	CASSFSGMENYGYTF	TGCGCCAGCAGCTTTTCGGGAATGGAAAACTATGGCTACACCTTC
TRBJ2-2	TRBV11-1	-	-	CASSLTGELFF	TGTGCCAGCAGCCTCACCGGGGAGCTGTTTTTT
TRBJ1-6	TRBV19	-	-	CASSRGQPNSPLHF	TGTGCCAGTAGTAGGGGGCAGCCAAATTCACCCCTCCACTTT
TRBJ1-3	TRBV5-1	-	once	CASSLEPGASGNTIYF	TGCGCCAGCAGCTTGGAACCAGGGGCCTCGGGAAACACCATATATTTT
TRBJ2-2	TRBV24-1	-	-	CATKSRDTEPHERTTGELFF	TGTGCCACCAAAAGCCGGGACACGGAACCCCATGAACGAACCACCGGGGAGCTGTTTTTT
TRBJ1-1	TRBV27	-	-	CASSSDSSMNTEAFF	TGTGCCAGCAGTTCGGACAGTTCTATGAACACTGAAGCTTTCTTT
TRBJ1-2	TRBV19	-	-	CASSHSGLAGYTF	TGTGCCAGTAGTCACTCCGGTCTGGCCGGCTACACCTTC
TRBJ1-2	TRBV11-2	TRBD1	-	CASSFSDRGLYGYTF	TGTGCCAGCAGCTTTTCCGACAGGGGACTTTATGGCTACACCTTC
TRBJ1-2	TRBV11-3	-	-	CASSLVARGWSNYGYTF	TGTGCCAGCAGCTTAGTCGCGAGGGGGTGGTCTAACTATGGCTACACCTTC
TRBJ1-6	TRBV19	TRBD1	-	CASSIPTGNSPLHF	TGTGCCAGTAGTATCCCGACAGGGAATTCACCCCTCCACTTT